What follows describes a single TCR beta chain. Its target is unknown. TCRdb independently ran MiXCR on the reads; one entry per CDR3 protein. In the table there are hundreds of thousands of distinct CDR3 sequences, more than 25% of which are singletons. Per germline, CDR1 LGHNA and CDR2 YSLEER. The CDR3 has 16 residues. The V and J ends lost 0 bases and 1 base respectively, with 12 bases between them. This entry is derived from a study of T cell repertoires in cytomegalovirus infection. Study details: HLA-B-restricted CMV epitopes that are well studied, plus recently identified HLA-C-restricted ones, were used by the study. Regarding the study as a whole: HLA-C-restricted CMV-specific TCR beta clonotypes were dominant in the ex vivo response. Totalled public TCR beta family frequency picked out people who carried CMV plus the relevant HLA.

The sample was cultured CD8+ T cells from PBMCs, taken from culture after CMV antigen stimulation. This receptor was obtained from a human donor in good health (CMV status not recorded). Some clones in this sample may be carry-over from other donors' samples. The chain links TRBV4-3 to TRBJ1-1; unclear D gene. CDR3 residues: CASSQETLEGNTEAFF. The CDR3 DNA reads TGCGCCAGCAGCCAAGAGACCCTCGAAGGGAACACTGAAGCTTTCTTT.